The entry below gives a single TCR beta chain sequence along with its context. CDR1 and CDR2 (germline): SGHRS, YFSETQ. This CDR3 comprises 13 residues. The V end lost 4 bases, the J end lost 2 bases, and 9 bases lay between the germline ends. The data derive from a study of blood T cell repertoires in COVID-19. As for the study in general: COVID-19 samples collected from the United States, Italy and Spain covered acute and convalescent phases. T cells, B-cell-depleted T cells, or PBMCs provided the cDNA or gDNA that served as material.

Authors' analysis steps: For nucleated cells, counts were estimated from reference gene primer amplification. Assay used: immunoSEQ multiplex PCR; TCRdb lists only in-frame clones, some missing. That table furnishes V, J and clone size, whereas the DNA furnished D and trimming. The repertoire consists of more than 200,000 clones, with roughly 90% occurring once and the leading ten covering about 1.8%. The chain is built from TRBV5-1 and TRBJ1-1, with D unclear. The sequenced sample consisted of peripheral blood. This receptor was taken from a man in his 70s with acute or convalescent COVID-19. The CDR3 here is CASSLQQNTEAFF. In DNA, the CDR3 is TGCGCCAGCAGCCTACAGCAAAACACTGAAGCTTTCTTT.